This T cell receptor beta chain comes out of a study of T-cell reconstitution after alpha-beta-depleted transplantation in children. Molecular barcoding with unique molecular identifiers was used for the TCRbeta library. Each CDR3 protein is one row after TCRdb ran MiXCR on the PCR reads. The sample includes approximately 590,000 distinct CDR3 sequences, approximately 10% of them seen just once. This clonotype has a handful of counts. This clonotype was obtained from a human donor who donated a stem cell graft to a child with acute myeloid leukemia. Sample: PBMCs from the stem cell graft donor, taken from the stem cell graft.

This CDR3 is CASSDGNQETQYF. The CDR3 region has the DNA TGTGCCAGCAGCGACGGAAACCAAGAGACCCAGTACTTC. V and J are TRBV12-3 or TRBV12-4 and TRBJ2-5; D unresolved. The V gene lost 6 bases and the J gene lost 0 bases, with 8 bases spanning the gap. The CDR3 has 13 residues.